This T cell receptor (beta chain) was identified in a study of CD8 T cells in Susac syndrome. Random hexamers served to reverse transcribe roughly 0.45 to 1 ug RNA. Amplification of TCR beta CDR3 used immunoSEQ multiplex PCR across 54 Vbeta and 13 Jbeta. TCRdb used MiXCR to reprocess the immunoSEQ multiplex PCR reads, holding one entry per CDR3 protein. The table includes 350,000 to 550,000 distinct CDR3 sequences, 75% to 90% detected once. Sequencing of TCR beta was performed on blood CD8+ T cells and on blood CD4+ T cells. The multiple sclerosis controls were treatment-naive patients affected by stable or active relapsing-remitting disease. Negative magnetic isolation gave CD8+ and CD4+ cells; FACS enriched CD8+ TEMRA. The V and J ends lost 3 bases and 12 bases, in that order; junction bases with no gene match: 6. Germline V gene sequence: CDR1 LGHDT, CDR2 YNNKEL (reference sequence). The CDR3 runs 15 residues.

Sequenced input: CD8+ T cells from PBMCs. This receptor was identified in a human donor with multiple sclerosis. The chain links TRBV3-1 to TRBJ2-1; TRBD2 matches 15 bases. CDR3 in DNA: TGTGCCAGCAGCCACGGGACTAGCGGGGGGCCGGTGCAGTTCTTC. Amino acid sequence: CASSHGTSGGPVQFF.